These 18 T cell receptor beta chains came from one sample sequenced in a study of CD8+ T cells in alopecia areata. TCR sequencing used cDNA made by reverse transcription of extracted RNA. Only in-frame clones appear in the TCRdb table, and some are missing; sequencing was by immunoSEQ multiplex PCR. This table has 120,000 or so clones, approximately 38% appearing once. Sample: CD4+ T cells sorted from blood. These receptors were obtained from a human donor with alopecia areata.

This clone has only a few counts. This chain connects TRBV28 to TRBJ2-5; 10 nucleotides line up with TRBD2. The germline V gene has CDR1 MDHEN and CDR2 SYDVKM. V gave up 4 bases and J gave up 3 bases; unmatched junction bases: 5. The CDR3 spans 15 residues. The CDR3 reads CASSSLLAGKETQYF. The DNA of the CDR3 is TGTGCCAGCAGTTCCCTACTAGCGGGAAAAGAGACCCAGTACTTC. The full variable domain, in which reference TRBV28 and TRBJ2-5 provide the parts outside the CDR3, is DVKVTQSSRYLVKRTGEKVFLECVQDMDHENMFWYRQDPGLGLRLIYFSYDVKMKEKGDIPEGYSVSREKKERFSLILESASTNQTSMYLCASSSLLAGKETQYFGPGTRLLVL.

This clone turned up a few times. The chain recombines TRBV7-2 with TRBJ2-1; either TRBD1 or TRBD2 may supply D (5 bases each). Germline V gene data show CDR1 as SGHTA and CDR2 as FQGNSA. V lost 0 bases to trimming and J lost 4 bases, with 13 bases between them. There are 16 residues in the CDR3. Here the CDR3 DNA reads TGTGCCAGCAGCTTAGCCGGGACCGTAGGATACAATGAGCAGTTCTTC. This codes for CASSLAGTVGYNEQFF.

This sequence joins TRBV29-1 and TRBJ1-2, with D possibly TRBD1 on 5 matching bases. CDR1 and CDR2 (germline): SQVTM, ANQGSEA. The CDR3 is 14 residues long. Trimming took 3 bases from V and 3 from J, leaving 14 bases between them. Here the CDR3 DNA reads TGCAGCGTTGAGGGGACGGGGGTTGACTATGGCTACACCTTC. It codes for CSVEGTGVDYGYTF.

This rearrangement joins TRBV27 to TRBJ2-5, with D perhaps assigned TRBD1 or TRBD2 (7 bases each). Germline CDR1 and CDR2: MNHEY and SMNVEV (reference sequence). Trimming took 7 bases from V and 5 from J, leaving 14 bases between them. This CDR3 is built from 13 residues. Written as DNA, the CDR3 is TGTGCCAGCACCCGACAGGGAGGGGAGACCCAGTACTTC. As protein: CASTRQGGETQYF.

The chain carries TRBV7-2 and TRBJ1-2; D might be TRBD1 (5 bases). The V gene lost 5 bases and the J gene lost 0 bases, with 10 bases spanning the gap. The CDR3 loop spans 14 amino acids. Looked up from germline, CDR1 is SGHTA and CDR2 is FQGNSA. For the CDR3, the DNA is TGTGCCAGCAGCCAGGGAGTGACTAACTATGGCTACACCTTC. This sequence encodes CASSQGVTNYGYTF.

V is TRBV14 and J is TRBJ2-3, with 9 bases matching TRBD1. CDR1 and CDR2 (germline): SGHDN, FVKESK. The V segment lost 3 bases and the J segment 0 bases; nucleotides outside the gene matches: 4. This CDR3 contains 16 residues. The CDR3 here is CASSQVDRGSTDTQYF. The DNA of the CDR3 is TGTGCCAGCAGCCAGGTCGACAGGGGGAGCACAGATACGCAGTATTTT. The whole variable domain, remainder taken from reference TRBV14 and TRBJ2-3, is EAGVTQFPSHSVIEKGQTVTLRCDPISGHDNLYWYRRVMGKEIKFLLHFVKESKQDESGMPNNRFLAERTGGTYSTLKVQPAELEDSGVYFCASSQVDRGSTDTQYFGPGTRLTVL.

This clone was counted a few times. The chain has TRBV18 and TRBJ2-7, with TRBD1 identical over 9 bases. V was clipped by 1 base and J by 5 bases; unmatched bases: 0. CDR1 is KGHSH, CDR2 LQKENI, per germline. CDR3 length: 13 amino acids. The CDR3 DNA sequence: TGTGCCAGCTCACCACGACAGGGGGACGAGCAGTACTTC. This codes for CASSPRQGDEQYF. Using reference TRBV18 and TRBJ2-7 for the parts outside the CDR3, the full variable domain is NAGVMQNPRHLVRRRGQEARLRCSPMKGHSHVYWYRQLPEEGLKFMVYLQKENIIDESGMPKERFSAEFPKEGPSILRIQQVVRGDSAAYFCASSPRQGDEQYFGPGTRLTVT.

Concerning this clone itself: Other DNA sequences in the same sample also yield this CDR3. The V and J genes are TRBV7-3 and TRBJ1-1, with TRBD1 identical over 7 bases. CDR3 length equals 13 residues. Germline values: CDR1 SGHTA, CDR2 FQGTGA. Trimming at V came to 6 bases and at J to 3 bases, leaving 4 bases not matched to a gene. DNA of the CDR3: TGTGCCAGCAGAAGACAGGGAGACACTGAAGCTTTCTTT. It yields the protein CASRRQGDTEAFF.

The sample holds a few counts of this clone. The chain combines TRBV29-1 with TRBJ1-1; D possibly corresponds to TRBD1 (6 bases). Germline assignment: CDR1 SQVTM and CDR2 ANQGSEA. The CDR3 covers 14 residues. V was cut by 5 bases and J by 0 bases, with 13 bases left in between. Written as DNA, the CDR3 is TGCAGCGTTACCCGAGGGGGAGTGAACACTGAAGCTTTCTTT. It codes for CSVTRGGVNTEAFF.

The CDR3 nucleotides read TGCAGCGTTGAAGATGGTTGGACTAGCGGGGGTGTATACGAGCAGTACTTC. It translates to CSVEDGWTSGGVYEQYF. The chain is built from TRBV29-1 and TRBJ2-7; 13 bases are a match to TRBD2. The CDR3 consists of 17 residues. Trimming cost V 0 bases and J 4 bases; bases outside gene matches: 9. Per the germline V gene, CDR1 is SQVTM and CDR2 is ANQGSEA.

The rearrangement joins TRBV19 to TRBJ2-1; no definite D call. Germline CDR1 is LNHDA and CDR2 is SQIVND (reference sequence). Trimming pared 10 bases from V and 6 bases from J, leaving 19 bases between. The CDR3 extends over 14 amino acids. Written as DNA, the CDR3 is TGTGCCACCAAACGGGCGCTGGCTAGCAATGAGCAGTTCTTC. It specifies CATKRALASNEQFF.

This chain uses TRBV5-1 with TRBJ2-7; D is uncertain. V was clipped by 4 bases and J by 0 bases, with 14 bases between them. In germline, CDR1 is SGHRS, CDR2 YFSETQ. This CDR3 contains 15 residues. CDR3 coding DNA: TGCGCCAGCAGCCCAAATCCTGCTACCTCCTACGAGCAGTACTTC. Translated, it gives CASSPNPATSYEQYF.

This clone was seen more than once but under ten times. The CDR3 DNA reads as TGCGCCTGCGAGTCCGGGACTAGCGGGAACACCGGGGAGCTGTTTTTT. It is translated as CACESGTSGNTGELFF. The chain is built from TRBV4-3 and TRBJ2-2; 11 nucleotides align to TRBD2. This CDR3 contains 16 residues. The germline gives CDR1 LGHNA, CDR2 YSLEER. V lost 11 bases and J lost 1; bases outside the gene matches: 9.

V usage is TRBV29-1 and J usage is TRBJ1-1, with unresolved D. The CDR3 is made up of 13 amino acids. Trimming took 5 bases from V and 0 from J, leaving 10 bases between them. Germline CDR1 is SQVTM and CDR2 is ANQGSEA. CDR3 DNA: TGCAGCGTTCTCAGACGGATGAACACTGAAGCTTTCTTT. Amino acids: CSVLRRMNTEAFF. The entire variable domain, with the rest obtained from reference TRBV29-1 and TRBJ1-1, is as follows: SAVISQKPSRDICQRGTSLTIQCQVDSQVTMMFWYRQQPGQSLTLIATANQGSEATYESGFVIDKFPISRPNLTFSTLTVSNMSPEDSSIYLCSVLRRMNTEAFFGQGTRLTVV.

This chain links TRBV10-3 with TRBJ2-1; no definite D call. Per the germline V gene, CDR1 is ENHRY and CDR2 is SYGVKD. The CDR3 loop spans 11 amino acids. The V end lost 8 bases, the J end lost 9 bases, and 11 bases lay between the germline ends. CDR3 in amino acids: CAIGRLVEQFF. The CDR3, as DNA: TGTGCCATCGGACGGTTGGTTGAGCAGTTCTTC.

The chain couples TRBV27 to TRBJ2-3; no clear D. The CDR3 contains 15 residues. V was trimmed by 6 bases and J by 2 bases, leaving 15 bases between them. Germline assignment: CDR1 MNHEY and CDR2 SMNVEV (reference sequence). The CDR3 bases are TGTGCCAGCAGACAATCCGGAAGCATCACAGATACGCAGTATTTT. Amino acid sequence: CASRQSGSITDTQYF.

The chain employs TRBV29-1 and TRBJ2-1; D may be TRBD2 (6 bases). CDR3 length: 14 amino acids. Trimming left V 6 bases short and J 7 bases short, with 19 bases between. In germline, CDR1 is SQVTM, CDR2 ANQGSEA. Here the CDR3 reads CSVSGLLRMNEQFF. CDR3 nucleotide sequence: TGCAGCGTATCGGGACTCCTAAGAATGAATGAGCAGTTCTTC.

V gene TRBV7-2 combines with J gene TRBJ2-7; 8 bases line up with TRBD1. With 0 bases clipped from V and 2 bases from J, the junction kept 0 bases outside the gene matches. Germline values: CDR1 SGHTA, CDR2 FQGNSA. This CDR3 has 14 amino acids. The DNA of the CDR3 is TGTGCCAGCAGCTTAGCGGGACAGGCCTACGAGCAGTACTTC. It codes for CASSLAGQAYEQYF. The variable domain in full, with the rest retrieved from reference TRBV7-2 and TRBJ2-7, is GAGVSQSPSNKVTEKGKDVELRCDPISGHTALYWYRQSLGQGLEFLIYFQGNSAPDKSGLPSDRFSAERTGGSVSTLTIQRTQQEDSAVYLCASSLAGQAYEQYFGPGTRLTVT.